This entry describes one T cell receptor beta chain. The antigen is not known. Each cDNA molecule carried a unique molecular identifier. MiXCR, applied by TCRdb to the 5' RACE reads, yields one record per CDR3 protein. Of 40,000 to 50,000 distinct CDR3 sequences listed, over 5% are singletons. These data come from a study of early T cells in non-severe SARS-CoV-2 infection. About the study: Chains were unpaired, as sequencing was done on bulk RNA from unsorted whole blood.

Overall study results and limits: Clonotype matching in VDJdb favored anti-spike CD8 responses and did not capture private and CD4 specificities.

Trimming took 0 bases from V and 7 from J; bases not matched to a gene: 1. This CDR3 comprises 15 residues. CDR1 is MNHNY and CDR2 is SVGAGI in the germline V gene (reference sequence). The clonotype comes from an adult who was a healthcare worker with PCR-confirmed SARS-CoV-2 infection or an uninfected control (not recorded which). The sequences come from whole blood, collected at baseline. This chain links TRBV6-6 with TRBJ2-1; 12 bases are shared with TRBD1. DNA of the CDR3: TGTGCCAGCAGTTACTCGGGACAGGGGGCGAATGAGCAGTTCTTC. It codes for CASSYSGQGANEQFF.